The TCR beta chain described here comes from a study of blood T cells in healthy people across ages. Alongside a J-beta primer mix, a sample-barcoded 5' primer served in a second PCR lasting roughly 7 to 11 cycles. TCRdb re-called the 5' RACE reads with MiXCR, one entry per CDR3 protein. The sample records roughly 860,000 distinct CDR3 sequences, 62% being singletons. Only a few counts were recorded for this clonotype. The CDR3 extends over 16 amino acids. The germline gives CDR1 MDHEN, CDR2 SYDVKM. J lost 7 bases, V lost 6 bases, and 12 bases had no gene match. Source material: blood. The J gene is TRBJ2-2, the V gene TRBV28, with 9 bases matching TRBD1. The sequence came from a young man in good health. The CDR3 DNA reads TGTGCCAGCAGACCCGGGACAGGGCAATTCAGCGGGGAGCTGTTTTTT. It encodes CASRPGTGQFSGELFF.